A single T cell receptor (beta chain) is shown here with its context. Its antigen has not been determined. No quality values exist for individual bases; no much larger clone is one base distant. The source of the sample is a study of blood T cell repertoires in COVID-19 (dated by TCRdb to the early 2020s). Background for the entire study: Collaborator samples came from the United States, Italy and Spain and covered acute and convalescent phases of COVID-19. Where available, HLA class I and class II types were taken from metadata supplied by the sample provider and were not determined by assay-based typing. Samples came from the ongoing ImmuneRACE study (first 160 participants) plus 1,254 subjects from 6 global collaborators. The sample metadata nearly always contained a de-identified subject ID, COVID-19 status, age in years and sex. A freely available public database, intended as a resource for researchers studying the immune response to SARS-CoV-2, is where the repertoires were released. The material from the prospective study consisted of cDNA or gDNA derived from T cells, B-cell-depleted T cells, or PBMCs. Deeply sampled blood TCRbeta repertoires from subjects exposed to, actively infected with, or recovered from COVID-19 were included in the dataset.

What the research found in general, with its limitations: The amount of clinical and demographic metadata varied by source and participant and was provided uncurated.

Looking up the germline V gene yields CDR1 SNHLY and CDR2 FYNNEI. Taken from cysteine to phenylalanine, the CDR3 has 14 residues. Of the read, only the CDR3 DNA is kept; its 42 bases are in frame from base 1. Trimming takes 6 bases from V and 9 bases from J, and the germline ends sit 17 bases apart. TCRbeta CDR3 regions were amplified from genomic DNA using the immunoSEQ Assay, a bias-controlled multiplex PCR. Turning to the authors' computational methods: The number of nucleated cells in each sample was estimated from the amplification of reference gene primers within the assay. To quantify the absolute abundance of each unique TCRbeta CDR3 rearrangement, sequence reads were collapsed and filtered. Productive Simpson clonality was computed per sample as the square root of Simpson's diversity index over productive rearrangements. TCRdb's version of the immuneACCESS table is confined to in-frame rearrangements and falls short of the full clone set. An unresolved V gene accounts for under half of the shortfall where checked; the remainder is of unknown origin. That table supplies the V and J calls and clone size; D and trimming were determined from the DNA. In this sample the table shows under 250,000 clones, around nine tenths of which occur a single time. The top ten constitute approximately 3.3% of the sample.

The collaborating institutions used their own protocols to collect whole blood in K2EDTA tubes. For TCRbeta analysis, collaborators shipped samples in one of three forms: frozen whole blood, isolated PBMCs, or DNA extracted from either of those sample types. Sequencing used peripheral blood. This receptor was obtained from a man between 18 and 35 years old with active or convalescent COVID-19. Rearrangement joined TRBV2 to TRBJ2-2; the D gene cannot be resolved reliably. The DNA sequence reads TGTGCCAGCAGACCGAGCCCCGCCCCCCGGGAGCTGTTTTTT. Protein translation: CASRPSPAPRELFF.